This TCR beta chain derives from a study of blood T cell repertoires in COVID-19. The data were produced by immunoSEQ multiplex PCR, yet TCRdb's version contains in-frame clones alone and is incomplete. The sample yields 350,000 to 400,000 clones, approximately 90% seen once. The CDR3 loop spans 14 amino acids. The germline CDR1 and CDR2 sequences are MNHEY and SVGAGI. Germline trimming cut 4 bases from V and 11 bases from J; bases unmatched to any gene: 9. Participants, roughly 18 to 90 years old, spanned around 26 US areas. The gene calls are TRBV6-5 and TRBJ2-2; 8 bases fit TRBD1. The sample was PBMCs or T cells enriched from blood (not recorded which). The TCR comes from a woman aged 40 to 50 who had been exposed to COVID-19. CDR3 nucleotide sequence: TGTGCCAGCAGTTTTAGGATCGGGACAGGAGAGCTGTTTTTT. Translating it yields CASSFRIGTGELFF.